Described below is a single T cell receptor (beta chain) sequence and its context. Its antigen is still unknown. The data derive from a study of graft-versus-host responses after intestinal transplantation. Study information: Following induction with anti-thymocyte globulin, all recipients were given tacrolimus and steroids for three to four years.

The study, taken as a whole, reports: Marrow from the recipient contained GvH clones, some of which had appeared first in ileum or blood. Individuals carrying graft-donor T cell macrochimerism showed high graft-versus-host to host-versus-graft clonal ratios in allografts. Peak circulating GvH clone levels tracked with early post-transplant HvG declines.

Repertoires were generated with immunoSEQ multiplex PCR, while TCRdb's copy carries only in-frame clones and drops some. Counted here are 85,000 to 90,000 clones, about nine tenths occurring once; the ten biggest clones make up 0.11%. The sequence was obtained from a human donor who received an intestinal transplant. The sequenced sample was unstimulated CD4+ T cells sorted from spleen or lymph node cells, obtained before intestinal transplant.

The CDR3 nucleotides read TGTGCCAGCAGCTTCTGGCAGGGCACTGAAGCTTTCTTT. This sequence encodes CASSFWQGTEAFF. The chain has TRBV7-9 and TRBJ1-1; TRBD1 might be the D (5 bases). The germline V and J ends were trimmed by 3 bases and 4 bases, with 9 bases remaining between them. Germline V gene data show CDR1 as SEHNR and CDR2 as FQNEAQ (reference sequence). CDR3 size: 13 residues.